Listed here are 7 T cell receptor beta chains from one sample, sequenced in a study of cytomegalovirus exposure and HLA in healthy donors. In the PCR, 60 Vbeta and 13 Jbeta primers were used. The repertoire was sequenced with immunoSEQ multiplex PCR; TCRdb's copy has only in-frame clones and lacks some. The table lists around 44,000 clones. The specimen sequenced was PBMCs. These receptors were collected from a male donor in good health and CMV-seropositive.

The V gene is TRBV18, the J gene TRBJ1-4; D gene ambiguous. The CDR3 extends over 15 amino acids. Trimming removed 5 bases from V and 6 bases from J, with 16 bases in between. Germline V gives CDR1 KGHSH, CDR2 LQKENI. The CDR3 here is CASSMRDNPYEKLFF. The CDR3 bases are TGTGCCAGCTCAATGAGAGACAACCCCTATGAAAAACTGTTTTTT.

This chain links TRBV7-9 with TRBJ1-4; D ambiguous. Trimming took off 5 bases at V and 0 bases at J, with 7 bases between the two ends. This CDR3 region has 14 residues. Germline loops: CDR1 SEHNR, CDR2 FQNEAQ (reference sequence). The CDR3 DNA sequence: TGTGCCAGCAGCATACTGGCAACTAATGAAAAACTGTTTTTT. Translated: CASSILATNEKLFF. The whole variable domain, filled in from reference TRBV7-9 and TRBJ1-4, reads DTGVSQNPRHKITKRGQNVTFRCDPISEHNRLYWYRQTLGQGPEFLTYFQNEAQLEKSRLLSDRFSAERPKGSFSTLEIQRTEQGDSAMYLCASSILATNEKLFFGSGTQLSVL.

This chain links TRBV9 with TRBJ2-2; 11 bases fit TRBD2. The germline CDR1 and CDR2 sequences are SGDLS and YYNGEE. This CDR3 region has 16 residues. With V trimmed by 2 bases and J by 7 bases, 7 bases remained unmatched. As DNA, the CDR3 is TGTGCCAGCAGCGTTAGCGGGGGGGCCGTAATCGGGGAGCTGTTTTTT. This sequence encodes CASSVSGGAVIGELFF.

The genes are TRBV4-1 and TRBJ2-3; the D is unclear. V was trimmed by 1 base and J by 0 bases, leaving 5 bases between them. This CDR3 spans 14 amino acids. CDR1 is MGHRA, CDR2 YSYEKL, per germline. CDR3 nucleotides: TGCGCCAGCAGCCAAGCAGTAAGCACAGATACGCAGTATTTT. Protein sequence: CASSQAVSTDTQYF.

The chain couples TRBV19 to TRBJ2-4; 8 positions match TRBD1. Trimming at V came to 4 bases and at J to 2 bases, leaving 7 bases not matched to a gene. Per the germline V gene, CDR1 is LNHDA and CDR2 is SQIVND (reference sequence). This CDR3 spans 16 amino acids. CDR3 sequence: CASSTYRGATKNIQYF. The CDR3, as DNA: TGTGCCAGTAGTACGTACAGGGGGGCGACCAAAAACATTCAGTACTTC.

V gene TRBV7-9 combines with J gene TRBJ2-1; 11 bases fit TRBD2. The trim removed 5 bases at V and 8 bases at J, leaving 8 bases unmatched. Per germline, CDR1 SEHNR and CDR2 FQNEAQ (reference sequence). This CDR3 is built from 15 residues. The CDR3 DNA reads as TGTGCCAGCAGCACCCTAGCGGGGGGCCGCTATGAGCAGTTCTTC. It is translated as CASSTLAGGRYEQFF.

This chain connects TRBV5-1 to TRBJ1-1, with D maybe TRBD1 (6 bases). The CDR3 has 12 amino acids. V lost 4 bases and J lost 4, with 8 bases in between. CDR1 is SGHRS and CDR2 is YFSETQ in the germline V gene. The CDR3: CASSSRGTEAFF. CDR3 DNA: TGCGCCAGCAGCAGCAGGGGCACTGAAGCTTTCTTT.